The 14 T cell receptor beta chains below all came from one sample that was sequenced in a study of blood T cell repertoires in COVID-19. TCRdb keeps only in-frame clones here, not all; method: immunoSEQ multiplex PCR. The sample has tens of thousands of clones, under 90% seen once. The sequencing sample was made of peripheral blood. The source is a man aged 55-75 years with COVID-19, enrolled during active disease.

This chain connects TRBV10-3 to TRBJ2-2; TRBD2 is a possible D gene (5 bases). CDR1 ENHRY and CDR2 SYGVKD come from the germline V gene. V shed 3 bases and J shed 7 bases, with 12 bases lying between them. CDR3 length: 14 amino acids. The CDR3 spells CAISERPAGGELFF. CDR3 coding DNA: TGTGCCATCAGTGAAAGGCCCGCGGGCGGGGAGCTGTTTTTT.

The chain joins TRBV19 to TRBJ2-3; TRBD1 agrees at 8 bases. The germline CDR1 and CDR2 sequences are LNHDA and SQIVND (reference sequence). Trimming at V came to 3 bases and at J to 5 bases, leaving 7 bases not matched to a gene. The CDR3 has 15 residues. The CDR3 DNA sequence: TGTGCCAGTAGTATGGCCAGGGGGCGCGGAGATACGCAGTATTTT. It yields the protein CASSMARGRGDTQYF.

In nucleotides, the CDR3 is TGTGCCAGCAGCATACCGCTAGCGGGAGATGCTGGGGCCAACGTCCTGACTTTC. The encoded protein is CASSIPLAGDAGANVLTF. The chain uses TRBV7-7 and TRBJ2-6; 10 bases are a match to TRBD2. Trimming removed 5 bases from V and 2 bases from J; junction bases left unmatched: 9. CDR1 and CDR2 from the germline V gene are SSHAT and FNYEAQ (reference sequence). The CDR3 is 18 residues long.

This chain links TRBV10-3 with TRBJ2-6, with 9 nucleotides matching TRBD1. V dropped 10 bases and J dropped 2; count of bases not matched to a gene: 6. The CDR3 totals 15 residues. Germline V gives CDR1 ENHRY, CDR2 SYGVKD. CDR3 nucleotides: TGTGCCAACGGTCGACAGGGGGCTGGGGCCAACGTCCTGACTTTC. Translation gives CANGRQGAGANVLTF.

This chain links TRBV7-6 with TRBJ2-5; D might be TRBD2 (6 bases). The CDR3 is made up of 15 amino acids. V lost 5 bases, J lost 4 bases, and 17 bases lay in between. In germline, CDR1 is SGHVS, CDR2 FNYEAQ. In DNA, the CDR3 is TGTGCCAGCAGCCCTGTCGAGACTAGAGGAGAGACCCAGTACTTC. This translates into CASSPVETRGETQYF. Filled out from reference TRBV7-6 and TRBJ2-5, the complete variable domain reads GAGVSQSPRYKVTKRGQDVALRCDPISGHVSLYWYRQALGQGPEFLTYFNYEAQQDKSGLPNDRFSAERPEGSISTLTIQRTEQRDSAMYRCASSPVETRGETQYFGPGTRLLVL.

The V gene is TRBV7-3, the J gene TRBJ2-1; the match to TRBD2 covers 11 bases. The CDR3 spans 15 residues. The junction had 9 bases not matched to a gene; V was cut back by 5 bases and J by 9 bases. The germline V gene has CDR1 SGHTA and CDR2 FQGTGA. CDR3 amino acids: CASSPLAGGPVEQFF. CDR3 bases: TGTGCCAGCAGCCCCTTAGCGGGAGGGCCGGTTGAGCAGTTCTTC.

This chain connects TRBV11-3 to TRBJ2-2, with a weak D call TRBD2 (5 bases). The V gene's germline CDR1 is SGHNT and CDR2 YENEEA. The CDR3 has 12 residues. V gave up 5 bases and J gave up 7 bases, with 8 bases separating them. For the CDR3, the DNA is TGTGCCAGCAGCCCAGAGGGCGGGGAGCTGTTTTTT. Its translation: CASSPEGGELFF.

The chain links TRBV6-5 to TRBJ1-3, with a tentative D call TRBD1 (6 bases). The CDR3 has 13 residues. Germline V CDR1 and CDR2: MNHEY, SVGAGI. Trimming took off 7 bases at V and 4 bases at J, with 11 bases between the two ends. The CDR3 protein is CASTSGQGNTIYF. DNA for the CDR3: TGTGCCAGCACGTCCGGACAGGGAAACACCATATATTTT.

The chain recombines TRBV5-1 with TRBJ2-2; 8 bases fit TRBD2. The CDR3 runs to 16 residues. Germline V gene data show CDR1 as SGHRS and CDR2 as YFSETQ. Trimming removed 2 bases from V and 2 bases from J; junction bases left unmatched: 5. CDR3 nucleotides: TGCGCCAGCAGCTTAGAGGTAGCGGGAAACACCGGGGAGCTGTTTTTT. Residues: CASSLEVAGNTGELFF.

V is TRBV4-1 and J is TRBJ2-7; 12 bases are shared with TRBD2. Germline V lookup: CDR1 MGHRA, CDR2 YSYEKL. V dropped 0 bases and J dropped 2; count of bases not matched to a gene: 11. This CDR3 has 19 amino acids. The CDR3 DNA sequence: TGCGCCAGCAGCCAAGACCCGACTAGCGGGAGTCGTCGAACCTACGAGCAGTACTTC. This translates into CASSQDPTSGSRRTYEQYF.

V and J are TRBV2 and TRBJ1-1; TRBD1 matches 9 bases. Trimming removed 5 bases from V and 5 bases from J; junction bases left unmatched: 3. This CDR3 has 13 amino acids. CDR1 and CDR2 from the germline V gene are SNHLY and FYNNEI. CDR3 sequence (DNA): TGTGCCAGCAGTAGCGACAGGGGGACTGAAGCTTTCTTT. This sequence encodes CASSSDRGTEAFF.

This clone was detected only a few times. The chain is built from TRBV5-1 and TRBJ1-2, with 9 bases identical to TRBD1. The CDR3 contains 16 residues. The germline V gene encodes CDR1 SGHRS and CDR2 YFSETQ. The V gene end was trimmed by 3 bases and the J gene end by 6 bases; junction bases not matched to a gene: 12. The CDR3 is CASSSNRQGVAHGYTF. CDR3 coding DNA: TGCGCCAGCAGCTCAAACCGACAGGGGGTAGCCCATGGCTACACCTTC.

The chain couples TRBV5-4 to TRBJ2-2; 9 bases agree with TRBD1. The CDR3 loop spans 18 amino acids. After removal of 1 base from V and 0 bases from J, the junction contained 7 bases not matched to a gene. The germline gives CDR1 SGHNT, CDR2 YYREEE (reference sequence). CDR3 in amino acids: CASSLPDRGFANTGELFF. The CDR3 bases are TGTGCCAGCAGCTTGCCGGACAGGGGCTTTGCGAACACCGGGGAGCTGTTTTTT.

CDR3 sequence reads: CFGQQNTGELFF. Here the CDR3 DNA reads TGTTTCGGACAGCAGAACACCGGGGAGCTGTTTTTT. The chain employs TRBV6-5 and TRBJ2-2; a possible D gene is TRBD1 (6 bases). This CDR3 comprises 12 residues. Germline values: CDR1 MNHEY, CDR2 SVGAGI.